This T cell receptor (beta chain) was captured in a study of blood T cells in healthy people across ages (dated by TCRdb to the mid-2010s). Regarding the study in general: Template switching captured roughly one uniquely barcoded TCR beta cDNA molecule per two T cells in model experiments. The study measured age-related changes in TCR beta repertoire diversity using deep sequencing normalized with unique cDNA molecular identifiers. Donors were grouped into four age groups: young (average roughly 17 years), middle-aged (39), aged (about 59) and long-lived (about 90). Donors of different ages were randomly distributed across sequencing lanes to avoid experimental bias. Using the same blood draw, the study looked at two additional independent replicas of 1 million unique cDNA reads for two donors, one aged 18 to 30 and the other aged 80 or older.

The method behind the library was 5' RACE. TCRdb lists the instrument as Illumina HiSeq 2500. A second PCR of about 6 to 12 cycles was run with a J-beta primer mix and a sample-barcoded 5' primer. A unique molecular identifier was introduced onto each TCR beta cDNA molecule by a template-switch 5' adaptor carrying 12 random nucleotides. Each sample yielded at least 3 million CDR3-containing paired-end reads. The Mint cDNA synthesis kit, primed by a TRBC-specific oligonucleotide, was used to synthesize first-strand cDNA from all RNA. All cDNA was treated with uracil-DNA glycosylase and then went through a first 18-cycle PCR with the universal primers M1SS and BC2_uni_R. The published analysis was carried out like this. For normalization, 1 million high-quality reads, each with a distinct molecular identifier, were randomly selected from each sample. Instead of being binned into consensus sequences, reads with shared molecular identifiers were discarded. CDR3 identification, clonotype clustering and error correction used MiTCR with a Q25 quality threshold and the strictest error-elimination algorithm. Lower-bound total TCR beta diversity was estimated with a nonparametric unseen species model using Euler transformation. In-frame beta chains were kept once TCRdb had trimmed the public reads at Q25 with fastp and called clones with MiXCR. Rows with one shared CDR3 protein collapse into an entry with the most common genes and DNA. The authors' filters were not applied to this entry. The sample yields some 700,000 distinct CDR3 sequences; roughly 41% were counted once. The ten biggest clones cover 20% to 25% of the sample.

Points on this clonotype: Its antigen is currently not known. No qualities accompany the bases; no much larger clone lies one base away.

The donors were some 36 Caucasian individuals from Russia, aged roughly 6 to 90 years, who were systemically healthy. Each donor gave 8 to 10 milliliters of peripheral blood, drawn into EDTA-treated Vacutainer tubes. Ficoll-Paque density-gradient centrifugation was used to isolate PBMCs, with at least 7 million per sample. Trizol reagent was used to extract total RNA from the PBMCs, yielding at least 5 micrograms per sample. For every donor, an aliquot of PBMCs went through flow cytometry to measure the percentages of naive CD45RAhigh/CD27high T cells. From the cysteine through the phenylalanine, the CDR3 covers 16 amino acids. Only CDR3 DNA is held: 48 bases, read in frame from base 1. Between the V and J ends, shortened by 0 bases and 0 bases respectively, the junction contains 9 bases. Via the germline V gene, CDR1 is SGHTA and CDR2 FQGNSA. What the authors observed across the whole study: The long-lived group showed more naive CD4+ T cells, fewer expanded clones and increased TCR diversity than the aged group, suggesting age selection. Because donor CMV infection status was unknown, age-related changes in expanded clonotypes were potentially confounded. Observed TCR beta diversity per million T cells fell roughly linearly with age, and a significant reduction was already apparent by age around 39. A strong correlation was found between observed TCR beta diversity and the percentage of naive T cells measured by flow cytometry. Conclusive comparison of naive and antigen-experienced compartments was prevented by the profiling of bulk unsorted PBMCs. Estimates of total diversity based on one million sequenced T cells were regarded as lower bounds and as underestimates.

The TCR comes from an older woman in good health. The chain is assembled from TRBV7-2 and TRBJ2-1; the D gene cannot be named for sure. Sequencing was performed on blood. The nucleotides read TGTGCCAGCAGCTTAGCGACTGGTAGCTCCTACAATGAGCAGTTCTTC. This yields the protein CASSLATGSSYNEQFF.